This T cell receptor beta chain stems from a study of T cells in Graves' hyperthyroidism and ophthalmopathy (dated by TCRdb to the late 2010s). About the full investigation: Peripheral blood samples were taken at the time of initial diagnosis, prior to any treatment. Following sampling, methimazole starting at 30 mg daily was given to hyperthyroidism patients, and high-dose intravenous methylprednisolone was given to ophthalmopathy patients. Thyroid tissue and blood T-cell repertoires from six Graves' hyperthyroidism patients were also compared in the study. Whether ophthalmopathy could be predicted prospectively was tested in an independent validation cohort made up of roughly 19 hyperthyroidism patients plus 17 patients who later progressed to ophthalmopathy. The paper describes TCR Vbeta CDR3 sequencing of more than 120 peripheral blood samples, made up of 43 ophthalmopathy patients, 70 to 75 hyperthyroidism patients and roughly 17 progressor patients. TCR V-J signatures able to tell the groups apart were searched for in a discovery cohort of 90 to 100 patients, of whom 43 had Graves' ophthalmopathy and about 60 had stable Graves' hyperthyroidism. The 100 or so discovery patients were divided at random into training and test sets in a 7:3 ratio.

Amplification of TCR beta CDR3 regions was carried out from RNA transcripts. A first-round RT-PCR of the TCR CDR3 used the HTBI primer set with the Qiagen OneStep RT-PCR kit. Libraries were constructed in a second round of multiplex PCR, after which size selection and purification were carried out. Libraries were sequenced paired-end with 100 bp reads on an Illumina HiSeq2000. Concerning the study's data processing: SOAPnuke was used to process the raw data, throwing out any read that contained adapters or uncalled bases, had a mean Phred below 15, or lacked an exact constant-primer or identifier match. COPE v1.2.5 was used to merge high-quality paired reads, and clonotypes were defined as unique nucleotide sequences. Clonotypes were aligned to IMGT TRBV, TRBD and TRBJ reference segments using MiTCR v1.1. The analysis included only V-J combinations with a frequency above 0.0001, which together covered around 99% of the repertoires. The TCS score was defined as the ratio of F50 (clonal expansion) to E x V (chaos), calculated using BLOSUM62-based TCRdist between CDR3 peptides within each V-J. Welch's t-statistics and random forest reduced fewer than 600 V-J features to roughly 13, which were used in a naive Bayes classifier (R e1071). TCRdb cleaned the public reads at Q25 with fastp, built clones with MiXCR and kept in-frame beta chains. When rows share a CDR3 protein, they turn into one entry using the most common DNA and genes. TCRdb's processing, not the authors', yielded these V and J calls. In this sample the table shows 490,000 or so distinct CDR3 sequences, 16% of which occur a single time. The top ten hold approximately 30% of the sample.

Ophthalmopathy patients had moderately to severely active disease, with a Clinical Activity Score of 3 or more, a NOSPECS grade of 4 or more, and a disease duration of less than 3 months. Patients with uncontrolled infections, other autoimmune diseases, pregnancy or lactation were excluded. Diagnoses were established on the basis of clinical symptoms, serum thyroxine and TRAb, thyroid ultrasound, and orbital computed tomography. Ficoll-Paque density gradient centrifugation was used to isolate PBMCs from 10 ml of fresh peripheral blood. Trizol reagent was used to extract total RNA, and RNA quality was then checked on an Agilent 2100 Bioanalyzer. Spanning cysteine to phenylalanine, the CDR3 consists of 15 amino acids. Only the CDR3 DNA stays, 45 bases, in frame from base 1. V loses 3 bases at its end and J loses 5 bases; junction bases beyond the gene matches: 7. Reading the germline V gene (reference sequence) gives CDR1 MNHEY and CDR2 SMNVEV.

Results and caveats for the whole study, not just this receptor: Most expanded thyroid clonotypes (frequency above 0.001) were also found in blood, which suggests that blood repertoires may mirror thyroid immune responses. Sample size was not statistically predetermined, and blinding of investigators to group allocation was not performed. In validation, the model predicted progression to ophthalmopathy a median of about 6.8 months before onset, with approximately 71% sensitivity and 72.22% specificity. In cross-validation, a model built on a 13 V-J signature told ophthalmopathy apart from stable hyperthyroidism with over 85% sensitivity and roughly 81% specificity, and in testing the same model reached 80%/75%.

This clonotype was detected ten times or more. The target of this receptor is not known. Base quality data are lacking; no much larger clone is found one base away. Sequenced input: blood. The V and J segments used are TRBV27 and TRBJ2-1, with TRBD2 matching 7 junction bases. This clonotype was sampled from a woman younger than 45 with Graves' ophthalmopathy. The CDR3 in this case is CASSFLAGVDNEQFF. The DNA sequence follows: TGTGCCAGCAGTTTCTTAGCGGGTGTTGACAATGAGCAGTTCTTC.